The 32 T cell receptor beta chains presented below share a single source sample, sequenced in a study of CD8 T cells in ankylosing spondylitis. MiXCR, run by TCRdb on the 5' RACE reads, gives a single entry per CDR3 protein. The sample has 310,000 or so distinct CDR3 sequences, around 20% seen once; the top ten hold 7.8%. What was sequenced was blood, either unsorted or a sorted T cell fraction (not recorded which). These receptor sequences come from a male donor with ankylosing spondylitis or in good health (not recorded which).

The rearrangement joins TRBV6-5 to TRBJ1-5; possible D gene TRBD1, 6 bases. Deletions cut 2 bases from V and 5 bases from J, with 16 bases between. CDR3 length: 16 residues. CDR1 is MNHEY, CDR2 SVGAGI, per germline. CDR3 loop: CASSYPSAGADQPQHF. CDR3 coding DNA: TGTGCCAGCAGTTACCCATCCGCAGGGGCCGATCAGCCCCAGCATTTT.

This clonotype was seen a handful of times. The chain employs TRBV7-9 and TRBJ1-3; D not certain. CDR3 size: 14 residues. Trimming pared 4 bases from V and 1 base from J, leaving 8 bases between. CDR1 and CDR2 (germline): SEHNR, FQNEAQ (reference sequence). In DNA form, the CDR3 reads TGTGCCAGCAGCTCGCGACGGTCTGGAAACACCATATATTTT. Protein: CASSSRRSGNTIYF. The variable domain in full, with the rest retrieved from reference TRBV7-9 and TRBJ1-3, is DTGVSQNPRHKITKRGQNVTFRCDPISEHNRLYWYRQTLGQGPEFLTYFQNEAQLEKSRLLSDRFSAERPKGSFSTLEIQRTEQGDSAMYLCASSSRRSGNTIYFGEGSWLTVV.

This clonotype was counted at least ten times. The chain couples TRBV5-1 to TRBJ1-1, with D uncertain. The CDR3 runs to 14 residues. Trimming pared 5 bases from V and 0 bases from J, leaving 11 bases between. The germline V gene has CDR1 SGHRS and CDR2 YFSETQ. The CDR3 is CASRLTTVNTEAFF. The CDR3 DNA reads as TGCGCCAGCAGACTGACGACGGTGAACACTGAAGCTTTCTTT.

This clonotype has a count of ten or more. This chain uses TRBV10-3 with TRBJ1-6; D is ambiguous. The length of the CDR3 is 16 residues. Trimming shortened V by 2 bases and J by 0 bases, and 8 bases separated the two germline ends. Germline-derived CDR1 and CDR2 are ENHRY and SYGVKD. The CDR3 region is CAISESSRSYNSPLHF. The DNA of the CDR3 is TGTGCCATCAGTGAGAGTTCCCGCTCCTATAATTCACCCCTCCACTTT.

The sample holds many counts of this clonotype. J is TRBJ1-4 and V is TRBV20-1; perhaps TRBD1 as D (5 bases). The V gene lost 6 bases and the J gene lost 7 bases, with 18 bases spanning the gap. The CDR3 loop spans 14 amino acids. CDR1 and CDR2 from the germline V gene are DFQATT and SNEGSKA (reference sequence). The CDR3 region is CSAIRGGLAEKLFF. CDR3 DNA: TGCAGTGCAATACGTGGGGGGTTAGCTGAAAAACTGTTTTTT.

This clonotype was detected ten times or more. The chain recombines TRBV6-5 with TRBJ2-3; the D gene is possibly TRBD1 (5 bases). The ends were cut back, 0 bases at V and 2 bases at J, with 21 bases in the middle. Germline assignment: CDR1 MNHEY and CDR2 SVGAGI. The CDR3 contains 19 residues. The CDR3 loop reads CASSYSRMKMQGSTDTQYF. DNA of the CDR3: TGTGCCAGCAGTTACTCGAGGATGAAAATGCAGGGATCCACAGATACGCAGTATTTT.

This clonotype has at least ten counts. CDR3 DNA: TGTGCCAGCAGTACCCTCGGTGAGGGCGCATATGGAAACACCATATATTTT. It translates to CASSTLGEGAYGNTIYF. This chain uses TRBV3-1 with TRBJ1-3; D unresolved. Germline assignment: CDR1 LGHDT and CDR2 YNNKEL (reference sequence). With 6 bases removed from V and 3 bases from J, the gap between germline ends came to 21 bases. This CDR3 has 17 residues.

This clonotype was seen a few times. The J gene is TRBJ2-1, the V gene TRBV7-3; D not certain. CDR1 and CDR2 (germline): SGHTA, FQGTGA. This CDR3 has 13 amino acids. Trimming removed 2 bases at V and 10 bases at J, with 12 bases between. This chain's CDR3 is CASSLSTPGEQFF. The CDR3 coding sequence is TGTGCCAGCAGCTTATCCACCCCGGGCGAGCAGTTCTTC.

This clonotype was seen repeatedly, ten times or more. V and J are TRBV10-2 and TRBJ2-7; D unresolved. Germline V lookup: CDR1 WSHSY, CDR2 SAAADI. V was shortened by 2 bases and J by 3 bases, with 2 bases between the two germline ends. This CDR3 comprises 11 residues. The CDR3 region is CASSEGYEQYV. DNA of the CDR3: TGCGCCAGCAGTGAGGGCTACGAGCAGTACGTC.

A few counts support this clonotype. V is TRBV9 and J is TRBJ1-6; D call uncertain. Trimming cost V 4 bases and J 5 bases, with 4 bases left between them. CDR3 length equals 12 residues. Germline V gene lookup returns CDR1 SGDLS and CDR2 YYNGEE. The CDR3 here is CASSSDNSPLHF. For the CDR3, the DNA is TGTGCCAGCAGCTCAGATAATTCACCCCTCCACTTT.

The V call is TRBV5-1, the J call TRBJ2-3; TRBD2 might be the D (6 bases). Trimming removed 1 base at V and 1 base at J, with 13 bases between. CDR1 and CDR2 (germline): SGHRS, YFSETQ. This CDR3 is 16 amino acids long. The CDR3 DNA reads TGCGCCAGCAGCTTGACGACTAAGCGGGGCACAGATACGCAGTATTTT. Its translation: CASSLTTKRGTDTQYF.

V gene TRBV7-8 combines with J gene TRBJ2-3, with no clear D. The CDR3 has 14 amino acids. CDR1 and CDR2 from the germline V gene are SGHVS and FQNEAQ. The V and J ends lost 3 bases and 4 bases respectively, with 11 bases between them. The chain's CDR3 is CASSLINSADTQYF. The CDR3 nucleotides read TGTGCCAGCAGCTTGATTAATTCGGCAGATACGCAGTATTTT.

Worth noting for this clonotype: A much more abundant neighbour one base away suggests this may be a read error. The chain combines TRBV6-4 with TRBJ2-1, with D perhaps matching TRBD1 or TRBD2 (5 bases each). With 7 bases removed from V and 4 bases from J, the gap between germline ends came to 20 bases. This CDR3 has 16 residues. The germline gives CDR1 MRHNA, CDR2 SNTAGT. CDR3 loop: CASNALVGVSYNEQFF. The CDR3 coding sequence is TGTGCCAGCAATGCTCTTGTGGGGGTTTCTTACAATGAGCAGTTCTTC.

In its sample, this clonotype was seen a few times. DNA of the CDR3: TGTGCCATCAGCCGGGACTACCAAGAGACCCAGTACTTC. Its protein product is CAISRDYQETQYF. The rearrangement uses TRBV10-3 and TRBJ2-5; D might be TRBD2 (6 bases). Trimming removed 6 bases at V and 0 bases at J, with 8 bases between. The CDR3 contains 13 residues. Germline V gene data show CDR1 as ENHRY and CDR2 as SYGVKD.

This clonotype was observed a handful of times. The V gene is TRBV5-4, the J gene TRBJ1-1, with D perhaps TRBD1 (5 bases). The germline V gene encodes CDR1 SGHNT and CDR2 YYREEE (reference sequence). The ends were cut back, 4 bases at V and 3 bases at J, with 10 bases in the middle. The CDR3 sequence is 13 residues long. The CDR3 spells CASSPREDTEAFF. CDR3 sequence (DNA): TGTGCCAGCAGCCCCAGGGAGGACACTGAAGCTTTCTTT.

CDR3 sequence (DNA): TGTGCCAGCAGTCCCTACCCTATCTCAGCCGGGGAGCTGTTTTTT. Residues: CASSPYPISAGELFF. The chain is built from TRBV12-3 or TRBV12-4 and TRBJ2-2, with no clear D. V was clipped by 5 bases and J by 6 bases, with 16 bases between them. The CDR3 runs 15 residues.

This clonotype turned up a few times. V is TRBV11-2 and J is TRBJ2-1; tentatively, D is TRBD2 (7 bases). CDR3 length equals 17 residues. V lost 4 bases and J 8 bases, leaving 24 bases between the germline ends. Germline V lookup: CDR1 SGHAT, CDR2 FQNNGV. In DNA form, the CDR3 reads TGTGCCAGCAGCTCGCTACCCGGCGGGTGGGAGGGGGATGAGCAGTTCTTC. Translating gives CASSSLPGGWEGDEQFF.

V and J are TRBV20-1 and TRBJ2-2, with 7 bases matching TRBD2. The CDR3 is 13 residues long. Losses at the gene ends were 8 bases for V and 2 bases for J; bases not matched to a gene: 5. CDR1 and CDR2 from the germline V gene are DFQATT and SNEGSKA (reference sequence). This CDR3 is CSPRDYNTGELFF. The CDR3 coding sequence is TGCAGTCCCCGGGACTACAACACCGGGGAGCTGTTTTTT.

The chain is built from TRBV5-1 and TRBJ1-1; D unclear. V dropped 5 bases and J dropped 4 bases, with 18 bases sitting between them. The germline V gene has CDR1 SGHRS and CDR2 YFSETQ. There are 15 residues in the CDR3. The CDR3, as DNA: TGCGCCAGCAGACCGAACCCGGACGGTCCCACTGAAGCTTTCTTT. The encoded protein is CASRPNPDGPTEAFF.

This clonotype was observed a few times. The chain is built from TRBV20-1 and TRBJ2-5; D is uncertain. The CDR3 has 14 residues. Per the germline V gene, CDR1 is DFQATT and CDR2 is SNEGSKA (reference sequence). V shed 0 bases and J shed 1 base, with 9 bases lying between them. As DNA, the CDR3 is TGCAGTGCTAGAGAGGGTAGACCCCAAGAGACCCAGTACTTC. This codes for CSAREGRPQETQYF.

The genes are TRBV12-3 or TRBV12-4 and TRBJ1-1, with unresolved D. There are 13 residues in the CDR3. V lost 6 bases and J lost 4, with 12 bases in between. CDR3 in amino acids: CASRNPGSTEAFF. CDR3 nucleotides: TGTGCCAGCAGAAACCCAGGATCCACTGAAGCTTTCTTT.

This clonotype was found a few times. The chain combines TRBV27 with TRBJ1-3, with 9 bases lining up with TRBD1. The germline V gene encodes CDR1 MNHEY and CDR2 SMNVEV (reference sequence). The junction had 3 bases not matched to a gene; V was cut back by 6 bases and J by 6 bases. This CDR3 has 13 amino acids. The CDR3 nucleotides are TGTGCCAGCAGAAGGACAGGGGAAAACACCATATATTTT. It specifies CASRRTGENTIYF.

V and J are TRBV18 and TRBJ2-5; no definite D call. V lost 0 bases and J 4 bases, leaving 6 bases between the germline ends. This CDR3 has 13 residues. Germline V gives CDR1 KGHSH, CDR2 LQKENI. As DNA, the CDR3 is TGTGCCAGCTCACCACCGGTCACAGAGACCCAGTACTTC. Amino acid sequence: CASSPPVTETQYF.

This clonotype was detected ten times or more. CDR3 in amino acids: CASSFVGNQPQHF. CDR3 DNA sequence: TGTGCCAGCAGTTTCGTCGGCAATCAGCCCCAGCATTTT. This sequence joins TRBV27 and TRBJ1-5, with unresolved D. The V end lost 3 bases, the J end lost 2 bases, and 5 bases lay between the germline ends. CDR3 length: 13 residues. The germline gives CDR1 MNHEY, CDR2 SMNVEV (reference sequence).

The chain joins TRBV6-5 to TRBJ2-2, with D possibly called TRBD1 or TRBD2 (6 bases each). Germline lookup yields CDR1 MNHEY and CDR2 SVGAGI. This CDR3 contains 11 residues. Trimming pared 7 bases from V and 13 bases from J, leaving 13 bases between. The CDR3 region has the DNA TGTGCCAGCAAGGGGGGACGGGGGCTGTTTTTT. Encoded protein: CASKGGRGLFF.

Here the CDR3 DNA reads TGCAGTGCGTACCGGGACAGGGGAACTAATGAAAAACTGTTTTTT. This sequence encodes CSAYRDRGTNEKLFF. The genes are TRBV20-1 and TRBJ1-4; 10 positions match TRBD1. Germline V CDR1 and CDR2: DFQATT, SNEGSKA (reference sequence). This CDR3 region has 15 residues. V dropped 6 bases and J dropped 1; count of bases not matched to a gene: 5.

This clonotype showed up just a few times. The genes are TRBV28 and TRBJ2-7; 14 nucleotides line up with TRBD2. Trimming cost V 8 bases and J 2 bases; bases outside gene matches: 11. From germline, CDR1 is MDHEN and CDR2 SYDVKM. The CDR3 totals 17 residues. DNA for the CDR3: TGTGCCAGCTCGGGACTAGCGGGAGAAATCAACACCTACGAGCAGTACGTC. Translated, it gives CASSGLAGEINTYEQYV.

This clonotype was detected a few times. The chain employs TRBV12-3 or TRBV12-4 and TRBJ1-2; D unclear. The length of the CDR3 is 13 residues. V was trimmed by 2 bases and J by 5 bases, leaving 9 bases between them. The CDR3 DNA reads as TGTGCCAGCAGTTTAACCTTCAAATATGGCTACACCTTC. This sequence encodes CASSLTFKYGYTF.

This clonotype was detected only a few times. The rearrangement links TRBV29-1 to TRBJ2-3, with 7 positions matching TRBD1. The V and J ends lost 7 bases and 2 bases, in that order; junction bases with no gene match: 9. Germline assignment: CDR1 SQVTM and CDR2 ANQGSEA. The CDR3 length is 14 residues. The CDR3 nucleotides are TGCAGCGGGGGACAGTTCCTTTACACAGATACGCAGTATTTT. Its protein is CSGGQFLYTDTQYF.

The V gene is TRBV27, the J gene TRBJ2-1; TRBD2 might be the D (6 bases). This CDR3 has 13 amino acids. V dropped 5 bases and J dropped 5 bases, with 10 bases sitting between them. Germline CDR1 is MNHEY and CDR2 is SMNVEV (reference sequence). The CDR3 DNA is TGTGCCAGCAGTAAGGGACTCAACAATGAGCAGTTCTTC. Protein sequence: CASSKGLNNEQFF.

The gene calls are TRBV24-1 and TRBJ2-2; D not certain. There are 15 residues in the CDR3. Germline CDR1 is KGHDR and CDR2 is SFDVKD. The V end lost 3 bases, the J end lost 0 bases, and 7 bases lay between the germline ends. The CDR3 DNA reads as TGTGCCACCAGTGATGCCGGACCGAACACCGGGGAGCTGTTTTTT. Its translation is CATSDAGPNTGELFF.

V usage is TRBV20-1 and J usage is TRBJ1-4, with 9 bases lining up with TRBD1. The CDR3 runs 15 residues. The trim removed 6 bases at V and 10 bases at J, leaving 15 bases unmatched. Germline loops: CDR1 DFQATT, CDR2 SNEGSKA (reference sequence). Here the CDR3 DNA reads TGCAGTGCCCCCGACGACAGGGGGTCTTTTGGAAAACTGTTTTTT. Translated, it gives CSAPDDRGSFGKLFF.